One and the same sample provided the 14 T cell receptor beta chains below, sequenced in a study of T cell changes during pregnancy in multiple sclerosis. Profiling relied on immunoSEQ multiplex PCR, and the TCRdb table lists in-frame clones only, not all of them. Among 55,000 to 65,000 clones listed, over 85% were seen once. The sample in question was peripheral blood, obtained in the second trimester of pregnancy. Receptors originate from a female donor with multiple sclerosis, enrolled in a pregnancy study.

The gene calls are TRBV19 and TRBJ2-1, with D perhaps matching TRBD1 (5 bases). The CDR3 runs to 15 residues. Trimming removed 1 base at V and 7 bases at J, with 14 bases between. Germline V CDR1 and CDR2: LNHDA, SQIVND (reference sequence). The CDR3 DNA follows: TGTGCCAGTAGTATAGTGGGGTCCAGGGTTAATGAGCAGTTCTTC. Protein: CASSIVGSRVNEQFF.

The rearrangement uses TRBV14 and TRBJ2-1; D call uncertain. Trimming stripped 2 bases from V and 0 bases from J, with 8 bases between. Germline CDR1 SGHDN, CDR2 FVKESK. This CDR3 is built from 15 residues. The CDR3 sequence: CASSQLASSYNEQFF. The DNA of the CDR3 is TGTGCCAGCAGCCAACTGGCTAGCTCCTACAATGAGCAGTTCTTC. The complete variable domain, with remaining parts taken from reference TRBV14 and TRBJ2-1, reads EAGVTQFPSHSVIEKGQTVTLRCDPISGHDNLYWYRRVMGKEIKFLLHFVKESKQDESGMPNNRFLAERTGGTYSTLKVQPAELEDSGVYFCASSQLASSYNEQFFGPGTRLTVL.

The rearrangement uses TRBV5-1 and TRBJ2-7, with TRBD1 matching 8 bases. The CDR3 length is 14 residues. The ends lost 4 bases at V and 7 bases at J; junction bases unmatched: 10. Looked up from germline, CDR1 is SGHRS and CDR2 is YFSETQ. The CDR3 is CASSLGQGTGEQYF. The CDR3 coding sequence is TGCGCCAGCAGCCTAGGACAGGGAACAGGGGAGCAGTACTTC.

DNA of the CDR3: TGTGCCAGCAACTGTCGACTAGCGAAAAACTACGAGCAGTACTTC. It yields the protein CASNCRLAKNYEQYF. This chain connects TRBV9 to TRBJ2-7; 8 positions agree with TRBD2. Germline V gives CDR1 SGDLS, CDR2 YYNGEE. CDR3 length: 15 residues. J was trimmed by 3 bases and V by 6 bases; bases with no gene match: 11.

The gene calls are TRBV19 and TRBJ1-1, with D unclear. The CDR3 totals 13 residues. Trimming pared 3 bases from V and 6 bases from J, leaving 11 bases between. Per germline, CDR1 LNHDA and CDR2 SQIVND (reference sequence). The CDR3 DNA reads as TGTGCCAGTAGTATCGGGGTAGGCCCTGAAGCTTTCTTT. Translation gives CASSIGVGPEAFF. The variable domain in full, completed from reference TRBV19 and TRBJ1-1, reads DGGITQSPKYLFRKEGQNVTLSCEQNLNHDAMYWYRQDPGQGLRLIYYSQIVNDFQKGDIAEGYSVSREKKESFPLTVTSAQKNPTAFYLCASSIGVGPEAFFGQGTRLTVV.

The CDR3: CASSFYGGVGELFF. In nucleotides, the CDR3 is TGTGCCAGCAGTTTTTATGGGGGGGTCGGGGAGCTGTTTTTT. This chain connects TRBV27 to TRBJ2-2; 7 nucleotides match TRBD2. Germline CDR1 and CDR2: MNHEY and SMNVEV (reference sequence). J lost 7 bases, V lost 3 bases, and 5 bases had no gene match. The CDR3 has 14 amino acids.

This clone showed up just once. V and J are TRBV18 and TRBJ1-5; D might be TRBD1 (6 bases). The CDR3 is made up of 13 amino acids. The V gene's germline CDR1 is KGHSH and CDR2 LQKENI. The ends were cut back, 5 bases at V and 4 bases at J, with 9 bases in the middle. The CDR3 spells CASSEDRNQPQHF. The CDR3 bases are TGTGCCAGCTCAGAAGACAGGAATCAGCCCCAGCATTTT.

The V call is TRBV7-8, the J call TRBJ2-5, with 9 bases identical to TRBD2. CDR3 length equals 16 residues. Germline lookup yields CDR1 SGHVS and CDR2 FQNEAQ. Trimming took 1 base from V and 2 from J; bases not matched to a gene: 5. CDR3 DNA: TGTGCCAGCAGCTTAGAGGCTAGCGGGAATCAAGAGACCCAGTACTTC. This codes for CASSLEASGNQETQYF.

This chain joins TRBV4-1 and TRBJ2-7, with 8 bases fitting TRBD1. After removal of 3 bases from V and 3 bases from J, the junction contained 13 bases not matched to a gene. This CDR3 comprises 17 residues. Germline V gives CDR1 MGHRA, CDR2 YSYEKL. DNA of the CDR3: TGCGCCAGCAGCCAGTTCAGGGGGCCGTCTAAGCTCTACGAGCAGTACTTC. Residues: CASSQFRGPSKLYEQYF.

This clone showed up just once. The gene calls are TRBV7-2 and TRBJ2-4; D perhaps matches TRBD2 (6 bases). V lost 1 base and J 7 bases, leaving 11 bases between the germline ends. Germline assignment: CDR1 SGHTA and CDR2 FQGNSA. The CDR3 loop spans 14 amino acids. The CDR3: CASSLDVGRNIQYF. The CDR3 DNA reads TGTGCCAGCAGCTTAGACGTGGGGAGGAACATTCAGTACTTC.

The CDR3 is CASKPVGGPGYEQYF. CDR3 nucleotides: TGTGCCAGCAAACCTGTGGGAGGGCCGGGGTACGAGCAGTACTTC. V usage is TRBV28 and J usage is TRBJ2-7, with 7 bases fitting TRBD2. The germline V gene has CDR1 MDHEN and CDR2 SYDVKM. CDR3 size: 15 residues. V gave up 7 bases and J gave up 4 bases; unmatched junction bases: 13.

The rearrangement uses TRBV6-6 and TRBJ1-5; possibly TRBD1 for D (5 bases). CDR1 is MNHNY and CDR2 is SVGAGI in the germline V gene (reference sequence). The V gene lost 8 bases and the J gene lost 3 bases, with 17 bases spanning the gap. CDR3 length: 15 residues. The CDR3 DNA reads TGTGCCAGCCGTGGTAGGGGTGCCGACAATCAGCCCCAGCATTTT. Translated, it gives CASRGRGADNQPQHF.

V gene TRBV10-3 combines with J gene TRBJ2-2, with D unresolved. The germline CDR1 and CDR2 sequences are ENHRY and SYGVKD. V was clipped by 8 bases and J by 4 bases, with 14 bases between them. The CDR3 contains 14 residues. In nucleotides, the CDR3 is TGTGCCATCCGAGCTGATTACCTCACCGGGGAGCTGTTTTTT. Translating gives CAIRADYLTGELFF.

This rearrangement joins TRBV7-2 to TRBJ2-5, with 14 nucleotides matching TRBD2. Germline V gives CDR1 SGHTA, CDR2 FQGNSA. The V and J ends lost 4 bases and 5 bases, in that order; junction bases with no gene match: 6. The CDR3 has 16 amino acids. CDR3 nucleotides: TGTGCCAGCAGCTCGGGGACTAGCGGGAGATCGGAGACCCAGTACTTC. Encoded protein: CASSSGTSGRSETQYF.